This TCR beta chain stems from a study of cytomegalovirus exposure and HLA in healthy donors. The CDR3 spans 14 residues. The V gene end was trimmed by 7 bases and the J gene end by 2 bases; junction bases not matched to a gene: 8. Germline lookup yields CDR1 SQVTM and CDR2 ANQGSEA. This clone is a singleton in its sample. Its antigen is unidentified. Findings and caveats of the study: Later genetic work tied a missense DCLRE1C variant to beta-chain V and J trimming. Later work showed greater clonal expansion in HLA-associated TCR beta chains than in equally common others.

With 60 Vbeta and 13 Jbeta primers, the PCR was carried out. TCRdb's copy holds only in-frame clones and misses some; the assay was immunoSEQ multiplex PCR. The sample records approximately 210,000 clones, roughly 80% being singletons. The receptor was derived from a woman aged 30 to 39 in good health and CMV-seropositive. V gene TRBV29-1 combines with J gene TRBJ2-3; TRBD2 matches 8 bases. The sample consisted of PBMCs. The CDR3: CSAYQRGTTDTQYF. CDR3 nucleotide sequence: TGCAGCGCCTATCAGCGGGGGACCACAGATACGCAGTATTTT.